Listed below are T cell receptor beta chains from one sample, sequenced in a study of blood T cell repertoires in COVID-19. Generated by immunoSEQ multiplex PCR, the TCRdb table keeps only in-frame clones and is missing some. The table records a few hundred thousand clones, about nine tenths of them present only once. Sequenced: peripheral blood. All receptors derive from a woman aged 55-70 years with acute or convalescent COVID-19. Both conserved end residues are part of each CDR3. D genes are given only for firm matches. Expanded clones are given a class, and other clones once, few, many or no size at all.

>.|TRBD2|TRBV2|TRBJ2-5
TGTGCCAGCAGTGAAGACCGGGGAGGGCAAGAGACCCAGTACTTC
CASSEDRGGQETQYF
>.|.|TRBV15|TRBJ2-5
TGTGCCACCAGCAGAGACCCGGAGGAGACCCAGTACTTC
CATSRDPEETQYF
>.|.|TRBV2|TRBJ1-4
TGTGCCAGCAGTACCACACAGACAACTAATGAAAAACTGTTTTTT
CASSTTQTTNEKLFF
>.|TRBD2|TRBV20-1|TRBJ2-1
TGCAGTGCTAGTAGCGGGAGGGGGAATGAGCAGTTCTTC
CSASSGRGNEQFF
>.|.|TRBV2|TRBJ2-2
TGTGCCAGCAGGGTAGGACATCCCGGGGAGCTGTTTTTT
CASRVGHPGELFF
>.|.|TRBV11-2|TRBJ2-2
TGTGCCAGCAGCTTAGGGGGGCCCGGGGAGCTGTTTTTT
CASSLGGPGELFF
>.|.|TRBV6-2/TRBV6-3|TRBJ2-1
TGTGCCAGCAGTTCGTTGACAGGTGCTGAGCAGTTCTTC
CASSSLTGAEQFF
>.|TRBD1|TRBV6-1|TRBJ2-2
TGTGCCAGCAGTCCTGGACAGGGGTGGACCGGGGAGCTGTTTTTT
CASSPGQGWTGELFF
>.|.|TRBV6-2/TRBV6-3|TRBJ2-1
TGTGCCAGCAGTTACTCGAGGTCTCCAATAGGCAATGAGCAGTTCTTC
CASSYSRSPIGNEQFF
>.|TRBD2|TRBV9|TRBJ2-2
TGTGCCAGCAGCGAGGTCGCTCCGGGAGGCCCACTAAACACCGGGGAGCTGTTTTTT
CASSEVAPGGPLNTGELFF
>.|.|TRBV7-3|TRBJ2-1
TGTGCCAGCAGCATGACAGGACAATACTCCTACAATGAGCAGTTCTTC
CASSMTGQYSYNEQFF
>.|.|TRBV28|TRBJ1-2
TGTGCCAGCAGTTTAAGGGGGAATGGCTATGGCTACACCTTC
CASSLRGNGYGYTF
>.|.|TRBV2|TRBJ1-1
TGTGCCAGCAGTGAGGACAGAAATAATGAAGCTTTCTTT
CASSEDRNNEAFF
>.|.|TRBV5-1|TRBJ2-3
TGCGCCAGCAGCTTGGTACGCGGGACGGATACGCAGTATTTT
CASSLVRGTDTQYF
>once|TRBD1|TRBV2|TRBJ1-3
TGTGCCAGCAGGAGCCGGGACAGGGGTTCCGGTGGAAACACCATATATTTT
CASRSRDRGSGGNTIYF
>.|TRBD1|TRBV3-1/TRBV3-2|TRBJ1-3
TGTGCCTGCCACCGGGACAGGGGAATTAGCTCTGGAAACACCATATATTTT
CACHRDRGISSGNTIYF
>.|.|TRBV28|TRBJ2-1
TGTGCCAGCAGTCCCGGAGGGGGCGGGGGGCATGAGCAGTTCTTC
CASSPGGGGGHEQFF
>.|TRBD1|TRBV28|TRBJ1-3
TGTGCCAGCACCATTTTGGGGACAGGAAGAAACACCATATATTTT
CASTILGTGRNTIYF
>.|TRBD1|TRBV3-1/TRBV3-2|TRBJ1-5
TGTGCCAGCAGCCAGGGACAGGGAATCCACCCCCAGCATTTT
CASSQGQGIHPQHF
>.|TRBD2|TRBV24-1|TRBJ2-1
TGTGCCACCAGTGATCAAGCGGGAGCACTCAATGAGCAGTTCTTC
CATSDQAGALNEQFF
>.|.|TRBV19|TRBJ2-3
TGTGCCAGTAGTAACCAAAGGGGAGATACGCAGTATTTT
CASSNQRGDTQYF
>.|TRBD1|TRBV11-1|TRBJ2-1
TGTGCCAGCAGCTTAGAGATCGGACAGGTTAGGAATGAGCAGTTCTTC
CASSLEIGQVRNEQFF
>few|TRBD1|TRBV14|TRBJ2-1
TGTGCCAGCAGCCGCTACAGGGGGCTGGGGAATGAGCAGTTCTTC
CASSRYRGLGNEQFF
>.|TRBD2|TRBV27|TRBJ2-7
TGTGCCAGCAGCACCGCCGGGACTAGCGGGAACGAGCAGTACTTC
CASSTAGTSGNEQYF
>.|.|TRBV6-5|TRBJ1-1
TGTGCCAGCAGTCCGCCCCGGGGGGGGAGCACTGAAGCTTTCTTT
CASSPPRGGSTEAFF
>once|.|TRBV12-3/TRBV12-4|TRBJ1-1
TGTGCCAGCAGTTTAATTGCGGGGGCTGAAGCTTTCTTT
CASSLIAGAEAFF
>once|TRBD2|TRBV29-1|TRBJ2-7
TGCAGCGTCAGTAGCGGGAGCGCCGGGTACGAGCAGTACTTC
CSVSSGSAGYEQYF
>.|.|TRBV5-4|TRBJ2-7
TGTGCCAGCAGCCGGGACTTGAACGACGTCGCCTACGAGCAGTACTTC
CASSRDLNDVAYEQYF
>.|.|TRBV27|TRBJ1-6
TGTGCCAGCAGTCCTCGACAGACAGCTTATAATTCACCCCTCCACTTT
CASSPRQTAYNSPLHF
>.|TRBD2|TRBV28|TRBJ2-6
TGTGCCAGCAGTCTCCCGGGACTAGCGGGGGCCTACTCTGGGGCCAACGTCCTGACTTTC
CASSLPGLAGAYSGANVLTF
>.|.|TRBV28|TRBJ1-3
TGTGCCAGCAGTTGGGTAGGGGAAGGTGGAAACACCATATATTTT
CASSWVGEGGNTIYF
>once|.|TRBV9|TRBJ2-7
TGTGCCAGCAGTACCCATCCCGACTTATCAAGCTCCTACGAGCAGTACTTC
CASSTHPDLSSSYEQYF
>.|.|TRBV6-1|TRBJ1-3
TGTGCCAGCAGTGAGTCAGGGTCTGGAAACACCATATATTTT
CASSESGSGNTIYF
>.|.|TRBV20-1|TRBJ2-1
TGCAGTGCTAGTCCTAGCGCCACGGCGGAGTTCTTC
CSASPSATAEFF
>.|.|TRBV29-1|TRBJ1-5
TGCAGCGTTGCGGGGAGTGGCAATCAGCCCCAGCATTTT
CSVAGSGNQPQHF
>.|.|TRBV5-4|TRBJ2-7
TGTGCCAGCAGCCGCTCCTACGAGCAGTACTTC
CASSRSYEQYF